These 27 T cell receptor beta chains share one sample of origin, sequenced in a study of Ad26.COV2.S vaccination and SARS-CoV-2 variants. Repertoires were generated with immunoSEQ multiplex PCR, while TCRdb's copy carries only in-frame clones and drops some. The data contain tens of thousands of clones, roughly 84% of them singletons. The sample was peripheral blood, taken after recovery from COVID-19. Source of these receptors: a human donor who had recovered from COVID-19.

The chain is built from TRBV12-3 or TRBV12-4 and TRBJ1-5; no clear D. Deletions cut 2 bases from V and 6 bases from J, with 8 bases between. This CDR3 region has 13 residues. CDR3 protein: CASSLLDRQPQHF. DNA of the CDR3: TGTGCCAGCAGTTTATTAGACCGTCAGCCCCAGCATTTT.

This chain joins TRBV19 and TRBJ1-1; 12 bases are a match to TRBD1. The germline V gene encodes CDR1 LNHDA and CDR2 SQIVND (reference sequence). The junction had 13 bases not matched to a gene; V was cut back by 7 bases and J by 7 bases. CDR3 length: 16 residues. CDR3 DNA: TGTGCCAGTACTCCCCTAGGGGACAGGGGGCTCGTTGAAGCTTTCTTT. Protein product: CASTPLGDRGLVEAFF. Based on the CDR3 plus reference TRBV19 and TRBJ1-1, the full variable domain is DGGITQSPKYLFRKEGQNVTLSCEQNLNHDAMYWYRQDPGQGLRLIYYSQIVNDFQKGDIAEGYSVSREKKESFPLTVTSAQKNPTAFYLCASTPLGDRGLVEAFFGQGTRLTVV.

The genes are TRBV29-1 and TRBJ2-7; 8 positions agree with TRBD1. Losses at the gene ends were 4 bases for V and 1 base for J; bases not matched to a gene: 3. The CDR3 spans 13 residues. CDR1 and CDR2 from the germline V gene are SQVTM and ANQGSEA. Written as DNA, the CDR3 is TGCAGCGTTGTGACAGGGGCGTCCTACGAGCAGTACTTC. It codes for CSVVTGASYEQYF.

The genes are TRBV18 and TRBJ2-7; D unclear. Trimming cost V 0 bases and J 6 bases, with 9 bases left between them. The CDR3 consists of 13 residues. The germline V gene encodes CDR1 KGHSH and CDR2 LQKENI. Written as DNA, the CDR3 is TGTGCCAGCTCACCACCGAACCTAGGCGAGCAGTACTTC. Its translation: CASSPPNLGEQYF.

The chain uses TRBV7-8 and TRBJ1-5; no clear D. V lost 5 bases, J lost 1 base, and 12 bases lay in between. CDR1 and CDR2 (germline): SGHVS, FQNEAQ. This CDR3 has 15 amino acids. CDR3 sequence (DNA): TGTGCCAGCAGCCCGTGGAAGGGAAGCAATCAGCCCCAGCATTTT. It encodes CASSPWKGSNQPQHF.

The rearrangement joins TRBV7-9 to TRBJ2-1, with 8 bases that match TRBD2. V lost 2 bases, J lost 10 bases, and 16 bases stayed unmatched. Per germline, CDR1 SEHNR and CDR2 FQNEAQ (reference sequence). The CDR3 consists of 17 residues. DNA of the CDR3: TGTGCCAGCAGCTTAACATCCCCTAGCGGGTCAGGCACCGAGCAGTTCTTC. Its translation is CASSLTSPSGSGTEQFF.

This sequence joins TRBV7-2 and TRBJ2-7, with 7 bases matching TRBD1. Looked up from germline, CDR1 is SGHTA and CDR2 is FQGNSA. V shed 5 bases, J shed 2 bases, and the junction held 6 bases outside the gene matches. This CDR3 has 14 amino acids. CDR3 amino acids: CASSPQTGTYEQYF. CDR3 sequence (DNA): TGTGCCAGCAGCCCCCAGACAGGGACCTACGAGCAGTACTTC.

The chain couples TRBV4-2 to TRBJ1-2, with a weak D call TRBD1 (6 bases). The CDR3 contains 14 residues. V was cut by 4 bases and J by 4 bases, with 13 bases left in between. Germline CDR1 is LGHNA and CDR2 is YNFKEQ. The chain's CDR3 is CASSPRGSTYGYTF. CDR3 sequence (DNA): TGTGCCAGCAGCCCGAGGGGGTCTACCTATGGCTACACCTTC.

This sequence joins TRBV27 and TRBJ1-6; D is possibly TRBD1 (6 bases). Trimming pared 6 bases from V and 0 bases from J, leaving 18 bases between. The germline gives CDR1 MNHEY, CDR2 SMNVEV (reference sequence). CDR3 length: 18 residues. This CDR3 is CASRSDRPGGSYNSPLHF. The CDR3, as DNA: TGTGCCAGCAGATCGGACAGACCTGGGGGCTCCTATAATTCACCCCTCCACTTT.

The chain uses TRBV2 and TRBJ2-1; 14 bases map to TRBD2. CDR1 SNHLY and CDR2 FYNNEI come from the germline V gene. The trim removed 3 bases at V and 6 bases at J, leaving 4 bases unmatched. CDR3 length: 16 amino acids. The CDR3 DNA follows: TGTGCCAGCAGTGAGTGGGGGACTAGCGGGAGCAATGAGCAGTTCTTC. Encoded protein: CASSEWGTSGSNEQFF.

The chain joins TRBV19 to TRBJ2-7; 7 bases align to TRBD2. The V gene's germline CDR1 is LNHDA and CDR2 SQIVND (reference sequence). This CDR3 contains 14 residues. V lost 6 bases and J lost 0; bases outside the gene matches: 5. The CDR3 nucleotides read TGTGCCAGTAGGCGGGCGGGAGCCTCCTACGAGCAGTACTTC. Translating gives CASRRAGASYEQYF.

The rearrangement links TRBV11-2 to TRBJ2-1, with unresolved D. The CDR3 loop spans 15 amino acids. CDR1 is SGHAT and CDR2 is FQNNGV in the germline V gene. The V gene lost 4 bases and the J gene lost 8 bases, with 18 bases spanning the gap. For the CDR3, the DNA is TGTGCCAGCAGCTCGGTGGACCCAAAGGTCTATGAGCAGTTCTTC. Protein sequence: CASSSVDPKVYEQFF.

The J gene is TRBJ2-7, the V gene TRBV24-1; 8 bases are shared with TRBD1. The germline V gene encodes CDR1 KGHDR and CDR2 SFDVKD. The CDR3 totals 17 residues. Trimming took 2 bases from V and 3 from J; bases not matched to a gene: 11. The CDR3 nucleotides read TGTGCCACCAGTGATTCTCAGGGACAGGCAAAGGGCTACGAGCAGTACTTC. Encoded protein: CATSDSQGQAKGYEQYF.

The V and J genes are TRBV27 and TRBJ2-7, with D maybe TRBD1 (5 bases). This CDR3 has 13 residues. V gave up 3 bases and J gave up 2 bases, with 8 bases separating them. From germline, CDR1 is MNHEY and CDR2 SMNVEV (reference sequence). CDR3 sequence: CASSFRVTYEQYF. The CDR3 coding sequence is TGTGCCAGCAGTTTCAGGGTTACCTACGAGCAGTACTTC.

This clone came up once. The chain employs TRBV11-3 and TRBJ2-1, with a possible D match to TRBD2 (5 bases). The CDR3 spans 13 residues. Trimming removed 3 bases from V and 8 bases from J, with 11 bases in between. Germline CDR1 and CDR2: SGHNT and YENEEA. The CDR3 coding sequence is TGTGCCAGCAGCTTCACGGCCGGGGATGAGCAGTTCTTC. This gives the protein CASSFTAGDEQFF.

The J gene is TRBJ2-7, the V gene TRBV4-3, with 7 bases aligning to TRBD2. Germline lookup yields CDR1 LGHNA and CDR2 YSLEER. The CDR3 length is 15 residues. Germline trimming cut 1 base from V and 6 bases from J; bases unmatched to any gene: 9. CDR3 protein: CASSQGLAVESEQYF. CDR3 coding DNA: TGCGCCAGCAGCCAAGGCCTAGCGGTAGAGTCCGAGCAGTACTTC.

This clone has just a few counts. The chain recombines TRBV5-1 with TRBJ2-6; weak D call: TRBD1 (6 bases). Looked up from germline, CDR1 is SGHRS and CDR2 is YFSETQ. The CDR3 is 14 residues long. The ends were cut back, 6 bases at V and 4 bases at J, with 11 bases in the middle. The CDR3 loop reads CASMGAAGANVLTF. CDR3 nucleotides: TGCGCCAGCATGGGGGCGGCGGGGGCCAACGTCCTGACTTTC.

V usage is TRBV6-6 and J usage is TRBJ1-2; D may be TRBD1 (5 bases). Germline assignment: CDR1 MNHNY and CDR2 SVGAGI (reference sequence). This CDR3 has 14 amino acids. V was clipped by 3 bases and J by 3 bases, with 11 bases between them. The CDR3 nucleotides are TGTGCCAGCAGTTATCGGGGGATCGACTATGGCTACACCTTC. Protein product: CASSYRGIDYGYTF.

The CDR3 sequence: CASSLLGYTF. CDR3 bases: TGTGCCAGCAGCCTACTTGGCTACACCTTC. The chain carries TRBV27 and TRBJ1-2; unclear D gene. The CDR3 contains 10 residues. V dropped 6 bases and J dropped 7 bases, with 6 bases sitting between them. The germline V gene has CDR1 MNHEY and CDR2 SMNVEV (reference sequence).

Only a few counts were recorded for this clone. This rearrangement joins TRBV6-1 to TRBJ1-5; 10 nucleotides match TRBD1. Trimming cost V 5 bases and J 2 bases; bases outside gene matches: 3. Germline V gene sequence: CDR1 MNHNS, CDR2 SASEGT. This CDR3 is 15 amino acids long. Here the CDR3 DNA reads TGTGCCAGCAGTTCGACAGGGGGCCGCAATCAGCCCCAGCATTTT. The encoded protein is CASSSTGGRNQPQHF.

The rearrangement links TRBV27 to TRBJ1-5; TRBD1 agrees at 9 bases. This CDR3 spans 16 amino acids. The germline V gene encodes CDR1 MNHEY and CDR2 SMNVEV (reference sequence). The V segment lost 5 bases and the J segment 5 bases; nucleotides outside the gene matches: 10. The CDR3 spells CASSPRTGAKDQPQHF. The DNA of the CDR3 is TGTGCCAGCAGTCCGCGGACAGGGGCCAAGGATCAGCCCCAGCATTTT.

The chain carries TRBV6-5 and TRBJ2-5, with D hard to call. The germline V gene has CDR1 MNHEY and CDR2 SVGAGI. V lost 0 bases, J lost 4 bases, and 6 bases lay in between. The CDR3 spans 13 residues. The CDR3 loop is CASSYSIAETQYF. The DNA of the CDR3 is TGTGCCAGCAGTTACTCGATTGCAGAGACCCAGTACTTC.

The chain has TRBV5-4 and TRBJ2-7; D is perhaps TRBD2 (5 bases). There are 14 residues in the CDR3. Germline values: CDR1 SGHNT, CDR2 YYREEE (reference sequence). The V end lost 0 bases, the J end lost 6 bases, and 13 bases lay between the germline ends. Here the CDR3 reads CASSLDPPRGEQYF. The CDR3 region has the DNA TGTGCCAGCAGCTTGGATCCCCCTCGGGGCGAGCAGTACTTC.

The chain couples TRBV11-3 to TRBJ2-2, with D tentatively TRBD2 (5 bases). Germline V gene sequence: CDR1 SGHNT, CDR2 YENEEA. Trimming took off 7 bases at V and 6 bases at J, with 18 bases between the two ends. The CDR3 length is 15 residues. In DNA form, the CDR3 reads TGTGCCAGCACGAGTGGGAGTTTTCGGGCCGGGGAGCTGTTTTTT. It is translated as CASTSGSFRAGELFF.

CDR3 loop: CASRTEELGATDTQYF. CDR3 sequence (DNA): TGTGCCAGCCGCACAGAGGAGTTGGGCGCGACAGATACGCAGTATTTT. The chain couples TRBV27 to TRBJ2-3; D gene uncertain. Trimming shortened V by 8 bases and J by 3 bases, and 21 bases separated the two germline ends. This CDR3 is 16 amino acids long. CDR1 MNHEY and CDR2 SMNVEV come from the germline V gene (reference sequence).

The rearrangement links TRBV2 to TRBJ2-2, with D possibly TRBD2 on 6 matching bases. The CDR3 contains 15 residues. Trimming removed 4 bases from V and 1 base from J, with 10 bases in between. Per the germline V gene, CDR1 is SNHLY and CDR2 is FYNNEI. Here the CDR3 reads CASSGGSGNTGELFF. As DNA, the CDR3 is TGTGCCAGCAGTGGGGGTAGCGGGAACACCGGGGAGCTGTTTTTT. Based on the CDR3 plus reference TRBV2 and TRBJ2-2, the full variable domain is EPEVTQTPSHQVTQMGQEVILRCVPISNHLYFYWYRQILGQKVEFLVSFYNNEISEKSEIFDDQFSVERPDGSNFTLKIRSTKLEDSAMYFCASSGGSGNTGELFFGEGSRLTVL.

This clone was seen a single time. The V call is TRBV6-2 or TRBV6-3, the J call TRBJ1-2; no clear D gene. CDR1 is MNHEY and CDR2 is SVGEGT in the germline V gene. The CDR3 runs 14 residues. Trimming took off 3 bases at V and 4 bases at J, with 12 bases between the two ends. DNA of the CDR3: TGTGCCAGCAGTTATCGCCACCCCGGCTATGGCTACACCTTC. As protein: CASSYRHPGYGYTF.